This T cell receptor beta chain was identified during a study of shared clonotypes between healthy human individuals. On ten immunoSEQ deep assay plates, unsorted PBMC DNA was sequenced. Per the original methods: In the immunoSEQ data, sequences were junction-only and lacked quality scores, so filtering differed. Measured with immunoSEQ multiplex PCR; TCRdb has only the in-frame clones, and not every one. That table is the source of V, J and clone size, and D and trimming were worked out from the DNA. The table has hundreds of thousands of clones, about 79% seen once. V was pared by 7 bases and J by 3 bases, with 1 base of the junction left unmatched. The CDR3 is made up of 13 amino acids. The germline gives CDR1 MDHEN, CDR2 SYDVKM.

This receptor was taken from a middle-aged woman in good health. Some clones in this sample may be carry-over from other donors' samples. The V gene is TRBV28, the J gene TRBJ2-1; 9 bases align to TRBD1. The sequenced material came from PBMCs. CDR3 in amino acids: CASKGQGYNEQFF. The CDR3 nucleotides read TGTGCCAGCAAGGGACAGGGCTACAATGAGCAGTTCTTC.